This T cell receptor (beta chain) derives from a study of blood T cell repertoires in COVID-19. For the study at large: Italy, Spain and the United States were the sources of the convalescent and acute COVID-19 samples. T cells, B-cell-depleted T cells, or PBMCs provided the cDNA or gDNA that served as material.

Per the original methods: The assay estimated nucleated cells by amplifying reference gene primers. Libraries were prepared by immunoSEQ multiplex PCR; TCRdb keeps only in-frame clonotypes and omits some of them. V, J and clone size reflect that table, while D and trimming were determined from the DNA. Of approximately 100,000 clones listed, about 85% are singletons. This clone was counted a single time. The specimen was peripheral blood. This receptor was obtained from a man between 65 and 85 years old with acute or convalescent COVID-19.

In nucleotides, the CDR3 is TGTGCCAGCAGTCGAGGGACAGGAAGATTCACTGAAGCTTTCTTT. Translated, it gives CASSRGTGRFTEAFF. V usage is TRBV28 and J usage is TRBJ1-1; TRBD1 agrees at 8 bases. This CDR3 is 15 amino acids long. Per the germline V gene, CDR1 is MDHEN and CDR2 is SYDVKM. Trimming at V came to 5 bases and at J to 4 bases, leaving 9 bases not matched to a gene.